This T cell receptor beta chain originates from a study of T cell repertoires in cytomegalovirus infection. The wider study: Used in the study were CMV epitopes, some recently identified and HLA-C-restricted, others well-studied and HLA-B-restricted. Regarding the study as a whole: Predominance within the ex vivo response was attributable to HLA-C-restricted CMV-specific TCR beta clonotypes.

Trimming stripped 5 bases from V and 2 bases from J, with 10 bases between. The CDR3 covers 15 residues. This clonotype was seen many times. What it recognizes is unknown. TCRdb independently ran MiXCR on the reads; one entry per CDR3 protein. The sample includes 300,000 to 400,000 distinct CDR3 sequences, roughly 25% of them seen just once. V usage is TRBV12-3 or TRBV12-4 and J usage is TRBJ2-6; D remains unclear. The TCR originated in a human donor in good health (CMV status not recorded). Some clones in this sample may be carry-over from other donors' samples. The sequencing used cultured PBMCs, collected from culture after CMV antigen stimulation. The CDR3 reads CASSPGRTGANVLTF. The CDR3 DNA sequence: TGTGCCAGCAGTCCAGGACGGACTGGGGCCAACGTCCTGACTTTC.